These 8 T cell receptor beta chains were all obtained from the same sample, sequenced in a study of T cell responses to AZD1222 COVID-19 vaccine. Using immunoSEQ multiplex PCR, the repertoire was profiled, and TCRdb retains in-frame clones only, with some absent. The sample gives 150,000 to 200,000 clones, around 90% of which show up once; around 3.6% is in the top ten. The specimen comprised peripheral blood, sampled 28 days after the second dose of the MenACWY control vaccine. These receptor sequences come from an adult who received the MenACWY meningococcal vaccine as a control.

DNA of the CDR3: TGCGCCAGCAGCCATAGTAGCCGGTACAATGAGCAGTTCTTC. Protein product: CASSHSSRYNEQFF. V is TRBV4-3 and J is TRBJ2-1; D is undetermined. V lost 3 bases and J 4 bases, leaving 10 bases between the germline ends. Germline V gene data show CDR1 as LGHNA and CDR2 as YSLEER. The CDR3 is made up of 14 amino acids.

This chain connects TRBV7-6 to TRBJ1-1; 8 bases match TRBD1. This CDR3 comprises 12 residues. Trimming removed 5 bases from V and 11 bases from J; junction bases left unmatched: 7. CDR1 and CDR2 from the germline V gene are SGHVS and FNYEAQ. Here the CDR3 DNA reads TGTGCCAGCAGCCCAGGGGGCTCGGGGGCTTTCTTT. It yields the protein CASSPGGSGAFF.

The chain carries TRBV15 and TRBJ2-6; D remains ambiguous. Looked up from germline, CDR1 is LNHNV and CDR2 is YYDKDF (reference sequence). Trimming stripped 0 bases from V and 0 bases from J, with 6 bases between. This CDR3 has 16 residues. CDR3 nucleotides: TGTGCCACCAGCAGAGATTTGATCTCTGGGGCCAACGTCCTGACTTTC. This codes for CATSRDLISGANVLTF. Drawing the rest from reference TRBV15 and TRBJ2-6, the complete variable domain is DAMVIQNPRYQVTQFGKPVTLSCSQTLNHNVMYWYQQKSSQAPKLLFHYYDKDFNNEADTPDNFQSRRPNTSFCFLDIRSPGLGDTAMYLCATSRDLISGANVLTFGAGSRLTVL.

This sequence joins TRBV9 and TRBJ1-6; no firm D call. The V and J ends lost 4 bases and 7 bases respectively, with 12 bases between them. This CDR3 is built from 14 residues. Germline CDR1 is SGDLS and CDR2 is YYNGEE. For the CDR3, the DNA is TGTGCCAGCAGCCCCCCCGATTGGAATTCACCCCTCCACTTT. Residues: CASSPPDWNSPLHF.

The V call is TRBV7-9, the J call TRBJ2-1, with a tentative D call TRBD2 (6 bases). Germline CDR1 and CDR2: SEHNR and FQNEAQ (reference sequence). The CDR3 is 13 residues long. With 5 bases removed from V and 7 bases from J, the gap between germline ends came to 12 bases. CDR3 DNA: TGTGCCAGCAGCCTCGGGACTCTTAATGAGCAGTTCTTC. It encodes CASSLGTLNEQFF.

The chain combines TRBV28 with TRBJ1-1, with a tentative D call TRBD1 (5 bases). The CDR3 spans 14 residues. Germline lookup yields CDR1 MDHEN and CDR2 SYDVKM. The V end was cut by 3 bases, the J end by 4 bases, with 12 bases between. This CDR3 is CASSFTGEGTEAFF. CDR3 sequence (DNA): TGTGCCAGCAGTTTTACGGGGGAAGGCACTGAAGCTTTCTTT. The full variable domain, with the rest looked up from reference TRBV28 and TRBJ1-1, is DVKVTQSSRYLVKRTGEKVFLECVQDMDHENMFWYRQDPGLGLRLIYFSYDVKMKEKGDIPEGYSVSREKKERFSLILESASTNQTSMYLCASSFTGEGTEAFFGQGTRLTVV.

This rearrangement joins TRBV7-2 to TRBJ2-5, with a tentative D call TRBD2 (6 bases). Germline values: CDR1 SGHTA, CDR2 FQGNSA. The V gene lost 7 bases and the J gene lost 0 bases, with 15 bases spanning the gap. CDR3 length equals 15 residues. The CDR3 spells CASTSRRGYQETQYF. DNA for the CDR3: TGTGCCAGCACCTCCAGACGGGGGTACCAAGAGACCCAGTACTTC. Supplemented by reference TRBV7-2 and TRBJ2-5, the full variable domain reads GAGVSQSPSNKVTEKGKDVELRCDPISGHTALYWYRQSLGQGLEFLIYFQGNSAPDKSGLPSDRFSAERTGGSVSTLTIQRTQQEDSAVYLCASTSRRGYQETQYFGPGTRLLVL.

The chain couples TRBV7-6 to TRBJ2-1; TRBD1 is a possible D gene (6 bases). This CDR3 spans 16 amino acids. Trimming shortened V by 6 bases and J by 2 bases, and 17 bases separated the two germline ends. CDR1 is SGHVS, CDR2 FNYEAQ, per germline. The CDR3 nucleotides are TGTGCCAGCAGTCCCCTACAGGGACAAACCTACAATGAGCAGTTCTTC. This translates into CASSPLQGQTYNEQFF.